This T cell receptor beta chain was profiled in a study of Graves' ophthalmopathy and Graves' hyperthyroidism. Background on the study: The authors defined stable hyperthyroidism as no ophthalmopathy within 18 months of follow-up. Study results and limitations: Most thyroid clonotypes with frequency above 0.001 were detected in blood too. A model of 13 signatures distinguished ophthalmopathy from stable hyperthyroidism at around 90% sensitivity and nearly 83% specificity.

Germline V gene sequence: CDR1 ENHRY, CDR2 SYGVKD. J gave up 3 bases and V 10 bases, and 9 bases lay outside the gene matches. The CDR3 sequence is 14 residues long. Orbital computed tomography and thyroid ultrasound, along with TRAb, serum thyroxine and clinical symptoms, underpinned diagnosis. This clonotype occurred a few times. Its target is not known. Amplified TCR beta CDR3 regions were obtained using RNA transcripts as template. RT-PCR was first run with HTBI primers, then multiplex PCR in a second round. In TCRdb, the multiplex PCR reads were re-called with MiXCR into one record per CDR3 protein. The data show about 550,000 distinct CDR3 sequences, less than 45% seen once.

Sequencing input: peripheral blood or thyroid tissue (not recorded which). The V gene is TRBV10-3, the J gene TRBJ2-3, with 8 bases aligning to TRBD1. The origin of this receptor is an adult man with Graves' hyperthyroidism. The CDR3 spells CASTPGQGTDTQYF. The CDR3 nucleotides are TGTGCCAGCACGCCAGGACAGGGAACAGATACGCAGTATTTT.